One T cell receptor beta chain is described in this entry. Its antigen is unknown. The data originate from a study of PD-L1 blockade in urothelial cancer. The table came from immunoSEQ multiplex PCR; TCRdb's copy has only in-frame clones and leaves some out. The table lists about 84,000 clones, 85% to 95% of them singletons, with 8% to 10% in the top ten. Study observations and caveats: Below-median pretreatment blood TCR clonality was associated with improved progression-free and overall survival.

Germline V gene data show CDR1 as SGHKS and CDR2 as YYEKEE (reference sequence). The trim removed 9 bases at V and 4 bases at J, leaving 6 bases unmatched. There are 14 residues in the CDR3. This clonotype was sampled from a man between 60 and 75 years old with urothelial cancer. The specimen comprised PBMCs, sampled around atezolizumab (anti-PD-L1) treatment. This rearrangement joins TRBV5-5 to TRBJ2-5; 13 nucleotides line up with TRBD2. The chain's CDR3 is CATTSGGAAETQYF. CDR3 bases: TGTGCCACCACTAGCGGGGGGGCCGCAGAGACCCAGTACTTC.